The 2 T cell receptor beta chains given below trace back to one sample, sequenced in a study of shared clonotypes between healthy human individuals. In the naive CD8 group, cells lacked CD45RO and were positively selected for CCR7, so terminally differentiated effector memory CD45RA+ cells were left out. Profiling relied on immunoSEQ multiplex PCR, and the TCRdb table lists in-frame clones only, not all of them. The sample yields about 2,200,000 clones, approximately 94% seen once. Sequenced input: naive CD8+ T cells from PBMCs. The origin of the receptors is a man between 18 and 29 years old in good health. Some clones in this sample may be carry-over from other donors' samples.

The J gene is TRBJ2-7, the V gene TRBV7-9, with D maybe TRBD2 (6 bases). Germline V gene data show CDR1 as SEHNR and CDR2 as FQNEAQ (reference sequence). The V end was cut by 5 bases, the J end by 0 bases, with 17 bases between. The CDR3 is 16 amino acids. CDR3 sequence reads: CASSTFPGRTSYEQYF. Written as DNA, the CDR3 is TGTGCCAGCAGCACCTTTCCCGGGAGAACCTCCTACGAGCAGTACTTC.

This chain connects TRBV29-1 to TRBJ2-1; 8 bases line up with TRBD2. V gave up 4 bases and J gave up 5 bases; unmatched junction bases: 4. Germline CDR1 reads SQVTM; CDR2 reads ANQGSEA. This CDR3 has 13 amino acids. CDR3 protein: CSVVGRGNNEQFF. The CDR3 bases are TGCAGCGTTGTCGGGAGGGGAAACAATGAGCAGTTCTTC.